The rows below give T cell receptor beta chains drawn from one sample of a study of cytomegalovirus exposure and HLA in healthy donors. Sequencing used immunoSEQ multiplex PCR; TCRdb keeps in-frame clones, though not all of them. The sample lists 75,000 to 100,000 clones, 60% to 80% occurring once. Sequencing input: PBMCs. All receptors derive from a woman aged 60-75 years in good health and CMV-seropositive. CDR3s include the opening cysteine and the closing phenylalanine or tryptophan. Fields, in order: CDR3 protein, CDR3 DNA, V gene, J gene, D gene, clone size. The D gene is left open where the match is weak. Clone size is not always given. Where it is, it says once, few, many or a class for expanded clones.

CDR3: CASSLRSGNTIYF
DNA: TGTGCCAGCAGCTTACGCTCTGGAAACACCATATATTTT
V: TRBV11-3
J: TRBJ1-3
D: .
size: .

CDR3: CASSEGGGSSYEQYF
DNA: TGTGCCAGCAGTGAAGGGGGGGGCTCTTCCTACGAGCAGTACTTC
V: TRBV6-4
J: TRBJ2-7
D: .
size: .

CDR3: CASSYSGSHEQFF
DNA: TGTGCCAGCAGTTACTCTGGGAGCCATGAGCAGTTCTTC
V: TRBV6-6
J: TRBJ2-1
D: .
size: .

CDR3: CAWSAGVSTDTQYF
DNA: TGTGCCTGGAGTGCGGGGGTTAGCACAGATACGCAGTATTTT
V: TRBV30
J: TRBJ2-3
D: .
size: .

CDR3: CASSRDSTNYGYTF
DNA: TGTGCCAGCAGCCGGGACAGTACTAACTATGGCTACACCTTC
V: TRBV5-4
J: TRBJ1-2
D: TRBD1
size: .

CDR3: CASSPKTGASEQYF
DNA: TGTGCCAGCTCACCAAAAACCGGAGCTAGCGAGCAGTACTTC
V: TRBV18
J: TRBJ2-7
D: .
size: .

CDR3: CASSPGLAKNIQYF
DNA: TGTGCCAGTAGTCCCGGGTTAGCCAAAAACATTCAGTACTTC
V: TRBV19
J: TRBJ2-4
D: .
size: few

CDR3: CASSNRQAMNTEAFF
DNA: TGTGCCAGCAGCAACAGACAGGCAATGAACACTGAAGCTTTCTTT
V: TRBV11-1
J: TRBJ1-1
D: .
size: .

CDR3: CASSPLWTGGYGYTF
DNA: TGTGCCAGCAGTCCTTTGTGGACAGGGGGCTATGGCTACACCTTC
V: TRBV28
J: TRBJ1-2
D: TRBD1
size: .

CDR3: CASSQTRTGAAYEQYF
DNA: TGTGCCAGCAGCCAAACTCGGACAGGGGCGGCCTACGAGCAGTACTTC
V: TRBV27
J: TRBJ2-7
D: TRBD1
size: .

CDR3: CAISEGRDKGQPQHF
DNA: TGTGCCATCAGTGAGGGCAGGGATAAAGGTCAGCCCCAGCATTTT
V: TRBV10-3
J: TRBJ1-5
D: .
size: .

CDR3: CAIRPGQGAQEYVEQYF
DNA: TGTGCCATCCGGCCGGGACAGGGGGCTCAAGAGTACGTCGAGCAGTACTTC
V: TRBV10-3
J: TRBJ2-7
D: TRBD1
size: .

CDR3: CACPRAANYGYTF
DNA: TGTGCCTGTCCGAGGGCGGCAAACTATGGCTACACCTTC
V: TRBV30
J: TRBJ1-2
D: .
size: .

CDR3: CASSFPGVDYEQYF
DNA: TGTGCCAGCAGCTTTCCGGGAGTGGACTACGAGCAGTACTTC
V: TRBV7-9
J: TRBJ2-7
D: .
size: .

CDR3: CASSVRANTGELFF
DNA: TGTGCCAGCAGCGTTCGGGCGAACACCGGGGAGCTGTTTTTT
V: TRBV9
J: TRBJ2-2
D: .
size: .

CDR3: CASHQNNYGYTF
DNA: TGTGCCAGCCATCAGAACAACTATGGCTACACCTTC
V: TRBV6-1
J: TRBJ1-2
D: .
size: .

CDR3: CASSYSEDRSVGAFF
DNA: TGTGCCAGCAGTTACTCCGAGGACAGGTCGGTTGGAGCTTTCTTT
V: TRBV6-5
J: TRBJ1-1
D: TRBD1
size: .

CDR3: CASSWGQGGSYEQYF
DNA: TGTGCCAGCAGCTGGGGACAGGGTGGCTCCTACGAGCAGTACTTC
V: TRBV5-6
J: TRBJ2-7
D: TRBD1
size: .

CDR3: CATSRSSGMTGELFF
DNA: TGTGCCACCAGCAGATCTAGCGGGATGACCGGGGAGCTGTTTTTT
V: TRBV15
J: TRBJ2-2
D: TRBD2
size: .

CDR3: CASNQGRAYGYTF
DNA: TGTGCCAGCAATCAGGGCAGGGCCTATGGCTACACCTTC
V: TRBV6-6
J: TRBJ1-2
D: .
size: .

CDR3: CAMPCSSGANVLTF
DNA: TGTGCCATGCCATGCAGCTCTGGGGCCAACGTCCTGACTTTC
V: TRBV21-1
J: TRBJ2-6
D: .
size: .

CDR3: CASSLEGLAGGSSYNEQFF
DNA: TGTGCCAGCAGCTTAGAAGGACTAGCGGGAGGAAGCTCCTACAATGAGCAGTTCTTC
V: TRBV7-9
J: TRBJ2-1
D: TRBD2
size: .

CDR3: CASSWSNGEAFF
DNA: TGCGCCAGCAGCTGGAGCAACGGTGAAGCCTTCTTT
V: TRBV5-1
J: TRBJ1-1
D: .
size: .

CDR3: CASSGEGQGNQPQHF
DNA: TGTGCCAGCAGTGGAGAGGGACAGGGGAATCAGCCCCAGCATTTT
V: TRBV6-1
J: TRBJ1-5
D: TRBD1
size: .

CDR3: CASSFRNTEAFF
DNA: TGTGCCAGCAGCTTCCGGAACACTGAAGCTTTCTTT
V: TRBV7-2
J: TRBJ1-1
D: .
size: .

CDR3: CASGFAAEGTDTQYF
DNA: TGTGCTAGTGGTTTTGCAGCGGAGGGCACAGATACGCAGTATTTT
V: TRBV12-5
J: TRBJ2-3
D: .
size: .

CDR3: CASSAFGGSYEQYF
DNA: TGTGCCAGCAGCGCCTTCGGGGGATCCTACGAGCAGTACTTC
V: TRBV7-9
J: TRBJ2-7
D: .
size: .

CDR3: CASSGGLADEQYF
DNA: TGTGCCAGCAGTGGCGGCCTAGCGGACGAGCAGTACTTC
V: TRBV6-1
J: TRBJ2-7
D: TRBD2
size: .

CDR3: CASSRRTANYGYTF
DNA: TGTGCCAGCAGCCGAAGGACAGCGAACTATGGCTACACCTTC
V: TRBV5-6
J: TRBJ1-2
D: .
size: .

CDR3: CSVRRGTSILQETQYF
DNA: TGCAGCGTCAGGAGGGGGACTAGCATCCTCCAAGAGACCCAGTACTTC
V: TRBV29-1
J: TRBJ2-5
D: TRBD2
size: once

CDR3: CASSFGSTNTGELFF
DNA: TGCGCCAGCAGCTTCGGGTCGACGAACACCGGGGAGCTGTTTTTT
V: TRBV5-1
J: TRBJ2-2
D: .
size: .

CDR3: CASSQTREGPTQYF
DNA: TGTGCCAGCAGCCAAACCCGGGAGGGCCCTACGCAGTATTTT
V: TRBV4-2
J: TRBJ2-3
D: TRBD2
size: .

CDR3: CASSALPEGPIGELFF
DNA: TGTGCCAGCAGTGCTCTCCCCGAGGGCCCGATCGGGGAGCTGTTTTTT
V: TRBV9
J: TRBJ2-2
D: .
size: .

CDR3: CASSTAGVYGYTF
DNA: TGTGCCAGCTCAACCGCCGGGGTCTATGGCTACACCTTC
V: TRBV18
J: TRBJ1-2
D: .
size: .

CDR3: CASRNSGTGVSGNTIYF
DNA: TGTGCCAGCAGAAACTCCGGGACAGGGGTTTCAGGAAACACCATATATTTT
V: TRBV28
J: TRBJ1-3
D: TRBD1
size: .

CDR3: CATSSRGGMETQYF
DNA: TGTGCCACCAGCTCGAGGGGGGGGATGGAGACCCAGTACTTC
V: TRBV15
J: TRBJ2-5
D: .
size: few

CDR3: CASSEYLWGQGTGELFF
DNA: TGTGCCAGCAGTGAATACCTTTGGGGCCAAGGCACCGGGGAGCTGTTTTTT
V: TRBV25-1
J: TRBJ2-2
D: .
size: .

CDR3: CASTTGTSGANVLTF
DNA: TGTGCCAGCACTACAGGGACCTCTGGGGCCAACGTCCTGACTTTC
V: TRBV28
J: TRBJ2-6
D: .
size: few

CDR3: CASRTANQPQHF
DNA: TGTGCCAGCAGGACAGCAAATCAGCCCCAGCATTTT
V: TRBV19
J: TRBJ1-5
D: .
size: few

CDR3: CASSDSGLGSDEQFF
DNA: TGTGCCAGCAGTGACTCTGGCCTGGGCTCGGATGAGCAGTTCTTC
V: TRBV6-6
J: TRBJ2-1
D: .
size: few

CDR3: CASSLRQGSEKLFF
DNA: TGTGCCAGCAGCTTACGGCAGGGGAGTGAAAAACTGTTTTTT
V: TRBV7-2
J: TRBJ1-4
D: .
size: few

CDR3: CAWSVGGRETQYF
DNA: TGTGCCTGGAGTGTTGGGGGCCGAGAGACCCAGTACTTC
V: TRBV30
J: TRBJ2-5
D: .
size: .

CDR3: CASSLGGTSVYNEQFF
DNA: TGCGCCAGCAGCTTGGGTGGGACTAGCGTGTACAATGAGCAGTTCTTC
V: TRBV5-1
J: TRBJ2-1
D: TRBD2
size: few

CDR3: CASSLEDSYQPQHF
DNA: TGTGCCAGCAGCTTAGAAGACAGTTATCAGCCCCAGCATTTT
V: TRBV7-2
J: TRBJ1-5
D: .
size: .

CDR3: CASSPTANTGELFF
DNA: TGTGCCAGCTCACCGACAGCGAACACCGGGGAGCTGTTTTTT
V: TRBV18
J: TRBJ2-2
D: .
size: .

CDR3: CAWSRDRQEKLFF
DNA: TGTGCCTGGAGCCGGGACAGGCAGGAAAAACTGTTTTTT
V: TRBV30
J: TRBJ1-4
D: TRBD1
size: few